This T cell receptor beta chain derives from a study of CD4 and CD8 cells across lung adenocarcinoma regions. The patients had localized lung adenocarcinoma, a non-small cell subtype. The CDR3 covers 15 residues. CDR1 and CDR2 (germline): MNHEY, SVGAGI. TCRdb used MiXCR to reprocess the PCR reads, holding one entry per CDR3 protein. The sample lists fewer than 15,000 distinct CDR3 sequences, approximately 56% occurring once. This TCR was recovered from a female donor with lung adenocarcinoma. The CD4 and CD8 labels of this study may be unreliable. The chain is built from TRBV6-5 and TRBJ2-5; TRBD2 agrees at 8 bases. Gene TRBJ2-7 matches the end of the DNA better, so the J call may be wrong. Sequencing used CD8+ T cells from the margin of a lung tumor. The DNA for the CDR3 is TGTGCCAGCAGTTACGGGGCGGGGGGTTCGTACGAGCAGTACTTC. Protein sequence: CASSYGAGGSYEQYF.